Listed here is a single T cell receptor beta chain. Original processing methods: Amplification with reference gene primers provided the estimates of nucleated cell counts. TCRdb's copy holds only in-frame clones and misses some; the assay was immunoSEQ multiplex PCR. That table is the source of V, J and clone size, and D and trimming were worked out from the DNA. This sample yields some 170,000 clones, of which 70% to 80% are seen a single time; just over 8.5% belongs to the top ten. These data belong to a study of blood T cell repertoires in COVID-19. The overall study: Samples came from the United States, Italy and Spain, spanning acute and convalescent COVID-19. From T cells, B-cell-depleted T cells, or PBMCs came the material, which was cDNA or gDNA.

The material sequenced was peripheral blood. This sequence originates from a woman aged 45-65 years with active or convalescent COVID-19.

The CDR3 loop is CASSYLSTAGNTIYF. The CDR3 coding sequence is TGTGCCAGCAGCTATTTGAGTACCGCTGGAAACACCATATATTTT. The chain combines TRBV5-8 with TRBJ1-3; unclear D gene. Trimming took off 3 bases at V and 2 bases at J, with 12 bases between the two ends. The CDR3 is 15 residues long. Germline assignment: CDR1 SGHTS and CDR2 YDEGEE.